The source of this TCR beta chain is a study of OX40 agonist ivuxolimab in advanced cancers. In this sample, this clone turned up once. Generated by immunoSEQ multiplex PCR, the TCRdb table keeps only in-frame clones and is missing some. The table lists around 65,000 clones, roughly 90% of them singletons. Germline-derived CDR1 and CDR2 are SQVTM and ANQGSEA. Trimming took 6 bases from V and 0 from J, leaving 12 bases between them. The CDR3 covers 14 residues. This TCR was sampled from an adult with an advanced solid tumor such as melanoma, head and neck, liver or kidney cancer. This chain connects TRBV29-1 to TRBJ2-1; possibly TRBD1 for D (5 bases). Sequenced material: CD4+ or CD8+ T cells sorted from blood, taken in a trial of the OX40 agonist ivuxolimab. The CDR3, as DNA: TGCAGCGTGGTAAGGGGATTCTCCTACAATGAGCAGTTCTTC. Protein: CSVVRGFSYNEQFF.